A selection of T cell receptor beta chains follows, all from one sample in a study of T-cell memory formation after mild COVID-19. TCRdb re-called the 5' RACE reads with MiXCR, one entry per CDR3 protein. The sample lists 90,000 to 120,000 distinct CDR3 sequences; around 10% were seen once. The sequenced sample consisted of PBMCs or a T cell subset sorted from them (not recorded which). The receptor source for this set is a man younger than 30 who had mild COVID-19 (a few samples of this study predate the infection). Cell type and time point are not known. Both conserved end residues are part of each CDR3. A D gene is named only where the DNA matches it firmly. Clone size is not always given. Where it is, it says once, few, many or a class for expanded clones.

clone_size	v_call	d_call	j_call	cdr3_aa	cdr3_nt
many	TRBV4-1	NA	TRBJ1-4	CASSLGGAEKLFF	TGCGCCAGCAGCCTGGGGGGAGCGGAAAAACTGTTTTTT
NA	TRBV12-3/TRBV12-4	NA	TRBJ1-5	CASSLRTWQGFNQPQHF	TGTGCCAGCAGTTTAAGGACTTGGCAGGGATTCAATCAGCCCCAGCATTTT
NA	TRBV10-3	NA	TRBJ2-3	CAISELGADTQYF	TGTGCCATCAGTGAGCTTGGAGCAGATACGCAGTATTTT
NA	TRBV7-8	NA	TRBJ2-1	CASSFRGTLYNEQFF	TGTGCCAGCAGCTTTCGGGGGACACTCTACAATGAGCAGTTCTTC
few	TRBV27	TRBD1	TRBJ2-7	CASSLSGTGPYEQYF	TGTGCCAGCAGTTTATCGGGGACAGGGCCGTACGAGCAGTACTTC
few	TRBV15	NA	TRBJ1-2	CATSRGDAYGYTF	TGTGCCACCAGCAGAGGGGACGCCTATGGCTACACCTTC
NA	TRBV15	NA	TRBJ2-2	CATSRAGGRYTGELFF	TGTGCCACCAGCAGAGCTGGGGGCAGGTACACCGGGGAGCTGTTTTTT
NA	TRBV11-2	NA	TRBJ2-7	CASSLLSEQYF	TGTGCCAGCAGCCTCCTATCCGAGCAGTACTTC
NA	TRBV29-1	TRBD1	TRBJ1-1	CSAAGGAGTEAFF	TGCAGCGCCGCAGGGGGCGCGGGCACTGAAGCTTTCTTT
few	TRBV7-9	TRBD1	TRBJ1-4	CASSLVDRGLEKLFF	TGTGCCAGCAGCTTAGTGGACAGGGGGCTTGAAAAACTGTTTTTT